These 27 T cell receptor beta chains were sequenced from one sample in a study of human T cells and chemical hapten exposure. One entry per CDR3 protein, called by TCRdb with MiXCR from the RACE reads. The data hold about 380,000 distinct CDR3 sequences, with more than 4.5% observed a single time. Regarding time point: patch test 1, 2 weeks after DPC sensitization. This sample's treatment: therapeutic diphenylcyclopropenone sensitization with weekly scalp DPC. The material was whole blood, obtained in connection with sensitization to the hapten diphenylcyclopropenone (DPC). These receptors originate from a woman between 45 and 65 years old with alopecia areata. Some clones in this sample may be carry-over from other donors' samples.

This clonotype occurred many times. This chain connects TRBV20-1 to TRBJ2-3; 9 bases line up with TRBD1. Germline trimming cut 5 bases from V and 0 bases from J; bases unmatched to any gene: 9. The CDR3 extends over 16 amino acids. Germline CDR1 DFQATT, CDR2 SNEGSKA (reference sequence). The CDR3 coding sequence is TGCAGTGCTCACCCGCGGACAGGGGCTAGCACAGATACGCAGTATTTT. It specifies CSAHPRTGASTDTQYF.

CDR3 sequence reads: CASSQDNVPSGYNEQFF. CDR3 bases: TGCGCCAGCAGCCAAGATAACGTCCCTAGCGGCTACAATGAGCAGTTCTTC. This chain uses TRBV4-3 with TRBJ2-1; 7 bases are a match to TRBD2. The length of the CDR3 is 17 residues. CDR1 LGHNA and CDR2 YSLEER come from the germline V gene. The V gene end was trimmed by 0 bases and the J gene end by 3 bases; junction bases not matched to a gene: 8.

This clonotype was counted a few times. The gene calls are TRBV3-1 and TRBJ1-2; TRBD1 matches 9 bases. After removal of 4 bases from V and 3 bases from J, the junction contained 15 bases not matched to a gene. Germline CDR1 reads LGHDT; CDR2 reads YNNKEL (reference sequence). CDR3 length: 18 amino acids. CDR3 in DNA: TGTGCCAGCAGCCGAAGAGCCTTACAGGGGGCTCCCTACTATGGCTACACCTTC. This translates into CASSRRALQGAPYYGYTF.

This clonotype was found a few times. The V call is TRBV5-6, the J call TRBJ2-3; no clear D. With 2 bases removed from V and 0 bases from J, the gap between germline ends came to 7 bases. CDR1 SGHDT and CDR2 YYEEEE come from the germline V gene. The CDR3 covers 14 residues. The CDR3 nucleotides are TGTGCCAGCAGCTTTGCTCTTAGCACAGATACGCAGTATTTT. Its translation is CASSFALSTDTQYF.

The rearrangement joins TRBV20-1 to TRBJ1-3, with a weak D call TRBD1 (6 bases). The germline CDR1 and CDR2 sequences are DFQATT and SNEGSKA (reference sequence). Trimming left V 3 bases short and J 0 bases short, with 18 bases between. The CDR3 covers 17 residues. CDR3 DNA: TGCAGTGCTAGCGAGGGGGGCCAGCCCAGCTCTGGAAACACCATATATTTT. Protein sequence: CSASEGGQPSSGNTIYF.

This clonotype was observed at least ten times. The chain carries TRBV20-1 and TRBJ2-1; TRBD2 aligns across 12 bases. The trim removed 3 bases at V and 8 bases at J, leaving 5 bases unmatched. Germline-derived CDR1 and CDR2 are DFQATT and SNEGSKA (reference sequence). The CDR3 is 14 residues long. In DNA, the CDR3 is TGCAGTGCTAGGAGCCTAGCGGGGGGGGATGAGCAGTTCTTC. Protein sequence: CSARSLAGGDEQFF.

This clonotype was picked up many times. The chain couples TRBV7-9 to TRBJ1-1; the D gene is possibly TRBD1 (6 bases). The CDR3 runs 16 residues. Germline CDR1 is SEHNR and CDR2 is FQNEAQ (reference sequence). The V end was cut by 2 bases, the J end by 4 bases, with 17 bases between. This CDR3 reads CASSLTRGGGSTEAFF. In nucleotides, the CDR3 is TGTGCCAGCAGCTTAACCCGTGGAGGGGGGAGCACTGAAGCTTTCTTT.

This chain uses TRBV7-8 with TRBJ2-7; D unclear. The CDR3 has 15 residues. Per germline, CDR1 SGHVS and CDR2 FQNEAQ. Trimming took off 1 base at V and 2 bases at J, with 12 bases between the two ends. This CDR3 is CASSLEGLDAYEQYF. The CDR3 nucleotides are TGTGCCAGCAGCTTAGAGGGTCTGGATGCCTACGAGCAGTACTTC.

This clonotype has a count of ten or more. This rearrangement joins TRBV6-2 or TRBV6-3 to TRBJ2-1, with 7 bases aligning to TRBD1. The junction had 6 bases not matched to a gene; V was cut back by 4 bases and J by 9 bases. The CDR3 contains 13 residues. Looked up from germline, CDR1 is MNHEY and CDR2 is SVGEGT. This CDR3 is CASSFDRAGEQFF. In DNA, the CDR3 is TGTGCCAGCAGTTTTGACAGGGCCGGTGAGCAGTTCTTC.

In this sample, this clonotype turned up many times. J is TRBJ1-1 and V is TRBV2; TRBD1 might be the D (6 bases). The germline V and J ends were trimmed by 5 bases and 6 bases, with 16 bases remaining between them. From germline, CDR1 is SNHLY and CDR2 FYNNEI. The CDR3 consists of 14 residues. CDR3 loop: CASSPGQTAAEAFF. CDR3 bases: TGTGCCAGCAGTCCAGGACAGACTGCCGCTGAAGCTTTCTTT. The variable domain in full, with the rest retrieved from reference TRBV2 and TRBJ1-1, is EPEVTQTPSHQVTQMGQEVILRCVPISNHLYFYWYRQILGQKVEFLVSFYNNEISEKSEIFDDQFSVERPDGSNFTLKIRSTKLEDSAMYFCASSPGQTAAEAFFGQGTRLTVV.

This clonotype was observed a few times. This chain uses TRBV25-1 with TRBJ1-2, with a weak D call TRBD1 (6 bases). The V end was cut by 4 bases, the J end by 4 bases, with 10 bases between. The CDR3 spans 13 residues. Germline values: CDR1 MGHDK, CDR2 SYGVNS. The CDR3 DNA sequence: TGTGCCAGCAGTGCTGGGGGCGCCTATGGCTACACCTTC. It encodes CASSAGGAYGYTF.

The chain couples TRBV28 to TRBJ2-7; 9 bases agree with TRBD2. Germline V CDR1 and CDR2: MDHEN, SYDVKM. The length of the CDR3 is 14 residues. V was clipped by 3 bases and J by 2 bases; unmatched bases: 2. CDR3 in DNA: TGTGCCAGCAGTTTTTCTAGCGGGACCTACGAGCAGTACTTC. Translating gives CASSFSSGTYEQYF. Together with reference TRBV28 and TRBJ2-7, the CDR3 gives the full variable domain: DVKVTQSSRYLVKRTGEKVFLECVQDMDHENMFWYRQDPGLGLRLIYFSYDVKMKEKGDIPEGYSVSREKKERFSLILESASTNQTSMYLCASSFSSGTYEQYFGPGTRLTVT.

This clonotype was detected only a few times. The CDR3 bases are TGCAGTTCGAGGTTGAACACTGAAGCTTTCTTT. Protein sequence: CSSRLNTEAFF. The V call is TRBV20-1, the J call TRBJ1-1, with no clear D. V dropped 8 bases and J dropped 0 bases, with 7 bases sitting between them. The CDR3 totals 11 residues. Germline-derived CDR1 and CDR2 are DFQATT and SNEGSKA (reference sequence).

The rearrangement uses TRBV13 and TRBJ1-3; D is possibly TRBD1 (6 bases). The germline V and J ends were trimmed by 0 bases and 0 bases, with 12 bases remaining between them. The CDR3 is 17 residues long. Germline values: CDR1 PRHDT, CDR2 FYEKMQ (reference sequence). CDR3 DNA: TGTGCCAGCAGCTTAGGGGACAGAGGACTCTCTGGAAACACCATATATTTT. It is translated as CASSLGDRGLSGNTIYF.

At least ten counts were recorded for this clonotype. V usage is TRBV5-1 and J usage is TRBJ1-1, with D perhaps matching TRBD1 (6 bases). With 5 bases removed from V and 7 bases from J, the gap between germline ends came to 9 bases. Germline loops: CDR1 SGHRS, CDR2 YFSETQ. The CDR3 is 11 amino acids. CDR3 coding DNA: TGCGCCAGCAGAGAACAGGGTGAAGCTTTCTTT. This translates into CASREQGEAFF.

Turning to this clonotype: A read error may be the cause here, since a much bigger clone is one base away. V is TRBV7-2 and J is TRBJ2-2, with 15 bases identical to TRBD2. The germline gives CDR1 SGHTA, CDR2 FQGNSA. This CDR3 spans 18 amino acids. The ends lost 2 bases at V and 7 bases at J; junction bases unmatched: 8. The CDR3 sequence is CASSLSGLAGGHNGELFF. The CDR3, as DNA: TGTGCCAGCAGCTTATCCGGACTAGCGGGAGGGCACAACGGGGAGCTGTTTTTT.

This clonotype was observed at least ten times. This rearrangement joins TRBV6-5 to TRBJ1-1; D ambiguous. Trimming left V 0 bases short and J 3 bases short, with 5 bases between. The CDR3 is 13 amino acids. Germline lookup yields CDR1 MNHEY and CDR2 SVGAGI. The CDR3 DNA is TGTGCCAGCAGTTACTCGGCCGACACTGAAGCTTTCTTT. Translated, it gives CASSYSADTEAFF.

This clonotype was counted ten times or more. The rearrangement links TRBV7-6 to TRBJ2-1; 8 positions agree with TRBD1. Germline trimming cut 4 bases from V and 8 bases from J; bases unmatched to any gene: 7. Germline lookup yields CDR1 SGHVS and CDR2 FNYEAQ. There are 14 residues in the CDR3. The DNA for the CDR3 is TGTGCCAGCAGCTGGGGCAGGGGGCGTGATGAGCAGTTCTTC. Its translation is CASSWGRGRDEQFF.

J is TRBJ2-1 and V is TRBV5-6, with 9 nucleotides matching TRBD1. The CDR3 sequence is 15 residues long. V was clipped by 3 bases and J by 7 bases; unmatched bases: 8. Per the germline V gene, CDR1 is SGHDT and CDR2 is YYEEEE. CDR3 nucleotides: TGTGCCAGCAGCTCCGGACAGGGGATTGGGAATGAGCAGTTCTTC. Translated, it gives CASSSGQGIGNEQFF.

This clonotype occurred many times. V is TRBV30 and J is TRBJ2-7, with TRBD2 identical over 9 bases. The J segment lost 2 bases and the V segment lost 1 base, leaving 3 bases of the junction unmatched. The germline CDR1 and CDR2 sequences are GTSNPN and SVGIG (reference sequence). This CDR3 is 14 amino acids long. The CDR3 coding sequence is TGTGCCTGGAGTGATGCTAGCGGGGCCTACGAGCAGTACTTC. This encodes CAWSDASGAYEQYF.

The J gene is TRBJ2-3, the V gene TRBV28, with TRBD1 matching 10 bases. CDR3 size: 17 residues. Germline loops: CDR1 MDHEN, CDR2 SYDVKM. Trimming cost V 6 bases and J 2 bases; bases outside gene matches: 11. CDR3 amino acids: CASRYPVGQGTTDTQYF. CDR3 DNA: TGTGCCAGCAGATATCCCGTGGGACAGGGGACCACAGATACGCAGTATTTT. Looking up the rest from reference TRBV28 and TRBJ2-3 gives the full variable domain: DVKVTQSSRYLVKRTGEKVFLECVQDMDHENMFWYRQDPGLGLRLIYFSYDVKMKEKGDIPEGYSVSREKKERFSLILESASTNQTSMYLCASRYPVGQGTTDTQYFGPGTRLTVL.

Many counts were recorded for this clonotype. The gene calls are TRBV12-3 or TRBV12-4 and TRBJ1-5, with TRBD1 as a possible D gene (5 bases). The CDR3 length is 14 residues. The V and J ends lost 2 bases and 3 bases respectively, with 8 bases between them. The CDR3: CASSLLGANQPQHF. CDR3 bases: TGTGCCAGCAGTTTATTAGGGGCCAATCAGCCCCAGCATTTT.

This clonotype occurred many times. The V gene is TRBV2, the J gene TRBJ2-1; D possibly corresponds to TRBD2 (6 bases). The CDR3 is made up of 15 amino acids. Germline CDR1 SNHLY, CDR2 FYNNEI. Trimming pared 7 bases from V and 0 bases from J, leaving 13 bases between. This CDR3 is CASKGLASSYNEQFF. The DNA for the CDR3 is TGTGCCAGCAAGGGACTCGCTTCCTCCTACAATGAGCAGTTCTTC.

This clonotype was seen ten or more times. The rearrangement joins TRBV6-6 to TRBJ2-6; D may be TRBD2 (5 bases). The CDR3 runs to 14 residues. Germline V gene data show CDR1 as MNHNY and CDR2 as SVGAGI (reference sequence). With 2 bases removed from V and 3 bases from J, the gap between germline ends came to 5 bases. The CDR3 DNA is TGTGCCAGCAGTTACAGCGGTGGGGCCAACGTCCTGACTTTC. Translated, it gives CASSYSGGANVLTF.

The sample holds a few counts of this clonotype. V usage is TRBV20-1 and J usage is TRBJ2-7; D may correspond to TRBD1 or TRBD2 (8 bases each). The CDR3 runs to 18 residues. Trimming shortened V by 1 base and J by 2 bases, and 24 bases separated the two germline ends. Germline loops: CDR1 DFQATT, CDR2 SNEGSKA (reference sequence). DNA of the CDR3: TGCAGTGCTAGAGTCCGGACAGGGTTGCGGGGGGCGACCTACGAGCAGTACTTC. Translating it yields CSARVRTGLRGATYEQYF.

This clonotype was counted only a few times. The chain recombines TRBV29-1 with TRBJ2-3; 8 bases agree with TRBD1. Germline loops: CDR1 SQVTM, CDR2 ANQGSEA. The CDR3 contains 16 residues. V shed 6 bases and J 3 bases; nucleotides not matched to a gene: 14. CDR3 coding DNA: TGCAGCGTCCAAAGCCCCACAGGGGGTCGGACAGATACGCAGTATTTT. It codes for CSVQSPTGGRTDTQYF.

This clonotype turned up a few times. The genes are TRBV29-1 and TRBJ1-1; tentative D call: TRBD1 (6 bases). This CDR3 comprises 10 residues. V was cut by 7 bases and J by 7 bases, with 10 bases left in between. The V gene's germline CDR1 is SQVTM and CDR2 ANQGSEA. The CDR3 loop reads CSAETGEAFF. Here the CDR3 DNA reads TGCAGCGCTGAGACAGGTGAAGCTTTCTTT.